Following are 17 T cell receptor beta chains from one sample sequenced in a study of T cell responses to AZD1222 COVID-19 vaccine. Assay: immunoSEQ multiplex PCR; the TCRdb copy retains only in-frame clones and omits some. The data show about 160,000 clones, roughly 88% seen once. The sample here was peripheral blood, taken 28 days after the second AZD1222 dose. The receptor set was obtained from an adult who received the AZD1222 COVID-19 vaccine.

The chain uses TRBV18 and TRBJ1-2; D possibly corresponds to TRBD1 (5 bases). This CDR3 is 15 amino acids long. CDR1 and CDR2 from the germline V gene are KGHSH and LQKENI. The V end lost 5 bases, the J end lost 2 bases, and 15 bases lay between the germline ends. CDR3 DNA: TGTGCCAGCTCAGAGGACATCAACCCCAACTATGGCTACACCTTC. It codes for CASSEDINPNYGYTF.

The genes are TRBV4-2 and TRBJ1-1; 9 positions agree with TRBD1. With V trimmed by 2 bases and J by 4 bases, 2 bases remained unmatched. This CDR3 comprises 14 residues. Germline CDR1 LGHNA, CDR2 YNFKEQ. CDR3 sequence reads: CASSQYRGPTEAFF. In nucleotides, the CDR3 is TGTGCCAGCAGCCAATACAGGGGGCCCACTGAAGCTTTCTTT.

The V and J genes are TRBV10-3 and TRBJ2-3, with TRBD1 identical over 9 bases. Germline V gene sequence: CDR1 ENHRY, CDR2 SYGVKD. The CDR3 extends over 13 amino acids. The DNA of the CDR3 is TGTGCGACCACCCGGACAGGGGCGGATACGCAGTATTTT. Translation gives CATTRTGADTQYF.

This clone was seen just once. This chain joins TRBV6-5 and TRBJ1-5; D possibly corresponds to TRBD1 (6 bases). Between the trimmed V and J ends, which lost 6 bases and 2 bases, there was a span of 14 bases. Germline-derived CDR1 and CDR2 are MNHEY and SVGAGI. The CDR3 loop spans 15 amino acids. The CDR3 reads CASRAQGWGNQPQHF. In nucleotides, the CDR3 is TGTGCCAGCAGAGCACAGGGTTGGGGCAATCAGCCCCAGCATTTT.

This rearrangement joins TRBV11-2 to TRBJ1-2; 7 bases agree with TRBD1. V was pared by 7 bases and J by 4 bases, with 9 bases of the junction left unmatched. Germline CDR1 SGHAT, CDR2 FQNNGV. The CDR3 sequence is 14 residues long. CDR3 nucleotide sequence: TGTGCCAGCACCGTGGACAGGACCTCCTATGGCTACACCTTC. Translating gives CASTVDRTSYGYTF.

The chain recombines TRBV5-1 with TRBJ1-1; the match to TRBD1 covers 11 bases. Trimming removed 1 base from V and 5 bases from J; junction bases left unmatched: 4. The V gene's germline CDR1 is SGHRS and CDR2 YFSETQ. This CDR3 is 15 amino acids long. CDR3 sequence (DNA): TGCGCCAGCAGCTTGATGGGACAGGGGGTTACTGAAGCTTTCTTT. Amino acids: CASSLMGQGVTEAFF.

The V gene is TRBV27, the J gene TRBJ2-1; D gene ambiguous. Trimming stripped 2 bases from V and 15 bases from J, with 11 bases between. This CDR3 spans 11 amino acids. CDR1 is MNHEY, CDR2 SMNVEV, per germline (reference sequence). CDR3 loop: CASSLRGLRFF. CDR3 nucleotides: TGTGCCAGCAGTTTACGAGGTTTAAGGTTCTTC.

The rearrangement joins TRBV27 to TRBJ2-7; no clear D gene. The CDR3 has 14 amino acids. Trimming removed 5 bases at V and 2 bases at J, with 13 bases between. Germline values: CDR1 MNHEY, CDR2 SMNVEV (reference sequence). As DNA, the CDR3 is TGTGCCAGCAGTGGCCCGGACGGAACCTACGAGCAGTACTTC. The encoded protein is CASSGPDGTYEQYF.

This chain uses TRBV6-5 with TRBJ1-1, with TRBD1 matching over 8 bases. CDR1 is MNHEY and CDR2 is SVGAGI in the germline V gene. The V gene end was trimmed by 5 bases and the J gene end by 4 bases; junction bases not matched to a gene: 6. The CDR3 runs 14 residues. The CDR3 DNA reads TGTGCCAGCAGTACCCGGACAGGGCTCACTGAAGCTTTCTTT. It translates to CASSTRTGLTEAFF.

This clone was seen a single time. The CDR3 DNA follows: TGTGCCAGTAGTATGGGTGGCAACTATAATTCACCCCTCCACTTT. Protein product: CASSMGGNYNSPLHF. This chain joins TRBV19 and TRBJ1-6; D gene unclear. CDR3 length: 15 amino acids. V lost 3 bases, J lost 3 bases, and 9 bases lay in between. Germline values: CDR1 LNHDA, CDR2 SQIVND (reference sequence).

The CDR3 here is CASSPPGHDNEKLFF. In DNA form, the CDR3 reads TGTGCCAGCTCACCACCGGGACACGATAATGAAAAACTGTTTTTT. The chain couples TRBV18 to TRBJ1-4; D might be TRBD1 (6 bases). V was shortened by 0 bases and J by 4 bases, with 9 bases between the two germline ends. CDR1 KGHSH and CDR2 LQKENI come from the germline V gene. The CDR3 is 15 amino acids. The variable domain in full, with the rest retrieved from reference TRBV18 and TRBJ1-4, is NAGVMQNPRHLVRRRGQEARLRCSPMKGHSHVYWYRQLPEEGLKFMVYLQKENIIDESGMPKERFSAEFPKEGPSILRIQQVVRGDSAAYFCASSPPGHDNEKLFFGSGTQLSVL.

The rearrangement links TRBV11-2 to TRBJ2-1; D perhaps matches TRBD1 (6 bases). This CDR3 is 16 amino acids long. Germline lookup yields CDR1 SGHAT and CDR2 FQNNGV. Trimming took 1 base from V and 3 from J, leaving 13 bases between them. The CDR3 here is CASSLALGQNYNEQFF. In DNA, the CDR3 is TGTGCCAGCAGCTTAGCCTTAGGACAGAACTACAATGAGCAGTTCTTC.

The CDR3 loop reads CASSKDSPNQPQHF. As DNA, the CDR3 is TGTGCCAGCTCAAAGGACAGCCCCAATCAGCCCCAGCATTTT. The gene calls are TRBV18 and TRBJ1-5; tentatively, D is TRBD1 (6 bases). Trimming took 5 bases from V and 3 from J, leaving 11 bases between them. There are 14 residues in the CDR3. Germline CDR1 and CDR2: KGHSH and LQKENI.

The V gene is TRBV3-1 (or the pseudogene TRBV3-2), the J gene TRBJ1-1, with D possibly TRBD1 on 5 matching bases. V gave up 1 base and J gave up 8 bases, with 11 bases separating them. This CDR3 comprises 13 residues. Germline assignment: CDR1 LGHDT and CDR2 YNNKEL (reference sequence). CDR3 nucleotides: TGTGCCAGCAGCCAAGCGGGAAGGGGAGAAGCTTTCTTT. As protein: CASSQAGRGEAFF.

The chain links TRBV7-2 to TRBJ2-3; TRBD1 or TRBD2 may be the D gene (5 bases each). Germline-derived CDR1 and CDR2 are SGHTA and FQGNSA. This CDR3 spans 17 amino acids. The V gene lost 3 bases and the J gene lost 0 bases, with 16 bases spanning the gap. CDR3 DNA sequence: TGTGCCAGCAGCTTCGGATCCGGGGCCAAAAGCACAGATACGCAGTATTTT. Amino acid sequence: CASSFGSGAKSTDTQYF.

This clone was seen only a few times. V gene TRBV27 combines with J gene TRBJ1-2; the match to TRBD1 covers 7 bases. Trimming took 1 base from V and 2 from J; bases not matched to a gene: 4. Germline-derived CDR1 and CDR2 are MNHEY and SMNVEV (reference sequence). The CDR3 is made up of 15 amino acids. The CDR3 protein is CASSLYRGQNYGYTF. As DNA, the CDR3 is TGTGCCAGCAGTTTATATAGGGGGCAGAACTATGGCTACACCTTC.

The genes are TRBV27 and TRBJ1-3; D call uncertain. V lost 2 bases and J 0 bases, leaving 11 bases between the germline ends. There are 16 residues in the CDR3. The V gene's germline CDR1 is MNHEY and CDR2 SMNVEV (reference sequence). The CDR3 loop is CASSLNGRSSGNTIYF. CDR3 sequence (DNA): TGTGCCAGCAGTTTAAATGGACGGTCCTCTGGAAACACCATATATTTT.